This T cell receptor beta chain was identified during a study of T cell responses to AZD1222 COVID-19 vaccine. About this clone itself: Its target is not known.

V lost 0 bases and J 9 bases, leaving 9 bases between the germline ends. Germline V CDR1 and CDR2: SGHDN, FVKESK. CDR3 length: 13 amino acids. Points from the study as a whole: Donors were chiefly white British, with a greater number of females, and clonal diversity was perhaps underestimated. Variant regions that are unmutated are reportedly the target of nearly half of spike-specific TCRs. Only after the peak T cell response were repertoires sampled. Only a handful of AZD1222 recipients, more than five in all, had baseline seropositivity.

Only in-frame clones appear in the TCRdb table, and some are missing; sequencing was by immunoSEQ multiplex PCR. The repertoire holds some 200,000 clones, approximately 91% seen once, with 0.95% to 1% in the top ten. J is TRBJ2-1 and V is TRBV14, with D possibly being TRBD2 (5 bases). The receptor was isolated from an adult in good health. The sequenced sample was peripheral blood, obtained on day 0 of AZD1222 vaccination. CDR3 DNA sequence: TGTGCCAGCAGCCAAGATTACGGGATTGAGCAGTTCTTC. This gives the protein CASSQDYGIEQFF.